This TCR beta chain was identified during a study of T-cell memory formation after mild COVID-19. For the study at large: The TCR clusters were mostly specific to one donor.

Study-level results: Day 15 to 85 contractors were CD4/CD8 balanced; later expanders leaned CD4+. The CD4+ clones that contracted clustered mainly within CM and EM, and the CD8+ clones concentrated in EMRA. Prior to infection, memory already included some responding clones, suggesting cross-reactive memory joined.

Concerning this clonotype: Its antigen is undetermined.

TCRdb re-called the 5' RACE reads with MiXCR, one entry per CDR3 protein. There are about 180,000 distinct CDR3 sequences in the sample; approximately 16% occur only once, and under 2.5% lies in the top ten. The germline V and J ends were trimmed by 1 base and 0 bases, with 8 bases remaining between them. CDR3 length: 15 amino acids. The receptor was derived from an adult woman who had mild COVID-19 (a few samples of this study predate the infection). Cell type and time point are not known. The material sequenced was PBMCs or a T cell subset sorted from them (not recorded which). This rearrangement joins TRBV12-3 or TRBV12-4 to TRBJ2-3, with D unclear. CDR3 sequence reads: CASSLEGLSTDTQYF. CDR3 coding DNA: TGTGCCAGCAGTTTAGAGGGTCTCAGCACAGATACGCAGTATTTT.